This T cell receptor (beta chain) was retrieved from a study of T cells in Graves' hyperthyroidism and ophthalmopathy. Study-wide findings and caveats: Most clonotypes that expanded in the thyroid above 0.001 also showed up in blood.

RNA transcripts gave rise to amplified TCR beta CDR3 regions. TCR CDR3 underwent first-round RT-PCR with the HTBI primer set. TCRdb re-derived calls from the multiplex PCR reads in MiXCR, one entry per CDR3 protein. The sample consists of approximately 610,000 distinct CDR3 sequences, roughly 14% of them appearing once. The CDR3 extends over 17 amino acids. Germline assignment: CDR1 LGHNA and CDR2 YSLEER. The V end lost 0 bases, the J end lost 0 bases, and 12 bases lay between the germline ends. Ophthalmopathy cases met thresholds of Clinical Activity Score at least 3, NOSPECS grade at least 4 and duration under 3 months. Details on this clonotype: Its specificity is unknown.

The chain combines TRBV4-3 with TRBJ1-3, with D unclear. The sequenced sample was blood. This clonotype was sampled from a woman aged 40 to 55 with Graves' ophthalmopathy. CDR3 coding DNA: TGCGCCAGCAGCCAAGATCCTCCAGGCCGCTCTGGAAACACCATATATTTT. Its translation: CASSQDPPGRSGNTIYF.